A single sample gave rise to the 15 T cell receptor beta chains below, sequenced in a study of T cell repertoires in cytomegalovirus infection. TCRdb processed the reads anew with MiXCR; each CDR3 protein has one entry. The sample has approximately 250,000 distinct CDR3 sequences; 9% to 15% are singletons. The sample consisted of PBMCs. The origin of the receptors is a human donor in good health (CMV status not recorded). Some clones in this sample may be carry-over from other donors' samples.

This clonotype was seen many times. V is TRBV6-2 or TRBV6-3 and J is TRBJ2-4; the D call may be TRBD1 or TRBD2 (5 bases each). Germline CDR1 reads MNHEY; CDR2 reads SVGEGT. V was shortened by 0 bases and J by 7 bases, with 10 bases between the two germline ends. This CDR3 has 14 residues. CDR3 region: CASSYSVEGNIQYF. CDR3 bases: TGTGCCAGCAGTTACTCGGTAGAGGGGAACATTCAGTACTTC.

This clonotype was seen many times. The chain recombines TRBV7-9 with TRBJ2-5; D perhaps matches TRBD1 (6 bases). V was clipped by 3 bases and J by 4 bases, with 15 bases between them. The CDR3 loop spans 15 amino acids. Germline-derived CDR1 and CDR2 are SEHNR and FQNEAQ (reference sequence). CDR3 sequence: CASSFKQGWGETQYF. DNA for the CDR3: TGTGCCAGCAGCTTTAAACAGGGCTGGGGAGAGACCCAGTACTTC.

This clonotype was counted a few times. This chain connects TRBV20-1 to TRBJ2-3, with unresolved D. Germline values: CDR1 DFQATT, CDR2 SNEGSKA (reference sequence). The CDR3 extends over 12 amino acids. V was trimmed by 6 bases and J by 2 bases, leaving 9 bases between them. CDR3 in DNA: TGCAGTGCCCTACCTCTCACAGATACGCAGTATTTT. Translation gives CSALPLTDTQYF.

CDR3 DNA: TGCAGCGTACGGACGGCAGTCTACGAGCAGTACTTC. Its translation is CSVRTAVYEQYF. V and J are TRBV29-1 and TRBJ2-7; no definite D call. Germline assignment: CDR1 SQVTM and CDR2 ANQGSEA. Trimming took off 6 bases at V and 3 bases at J, with 12 bases between the two ends. The length of the CDR3 is 12 residues.

The chain couples TRBV25-1 to TRBJ2-5; TRBD1 matches at 10 bases. The germline gives CDR1 MGHDK, CDR2 SYGVNS. The V segment lost 3 bases and the J segment 4 bases; nucleotides outside the gene matches: 2. The CDR3 totals 14 residues. CDR3 amino acids: CASSDRDRGETQYF. The CDR3 DNA is TGTGCCAGCAGTGACCGGGACAGGGGAGAGACCCAGTACTTC.

This clonotype was seen many times. The chain is built from TRBV7-2 and TRBJ2-5; D unresolved. Germline CDR1 SGHTA, CDR2 FQGNSA. The ends were cut back, 5 bases at V and 5 bases at J, with 15 bases in the middle. The CDR3 loop spans 14 amino acids. The CDR3 region has the DNA TGTGCCAGCAGCCCGTCCGGCGCCCAGGAGACCCAGTACTTC. Its translation: CASSPSGAQETQYF.

This clonotype appeared many times. The rearrangement links TRBV6-1 to TRBJ2-7; 7 bases are shared with TRBD1. The CDR3 sequence is 14 residues long. CDR1 and CDR2 (germline): MNHNS, SASEGT. V was clipped by 5 bases and J by 1 base; unmatched bases: 5. The CDR3 bases are TGTGCCAGCAGTTCGGGACAGAATTCCTACGAGCAGTACTTC. Its protein product is CASSSGQNSYEQYF.

This clonotype appeared a few times. The CDR3 DNA follows: TGTGCCAGCAGCGTACTTTCGTCGGGGACTGAAGCTTTCTTT. Residues: CASSVLSSGTEAFF. The chain employs TRBV7-8 and TRBJ1-1; the D is unclear. V lost 5 bases to trimming and J lost 5 bases, with 15 bases between them. The CDR3 sequence is 14 residues long. CDR1 is SGHVS, CDR2 FQNEAQ, per germline.

This clonotype was counted a few times. The rearrangement joins TRBV7-3 to TRBJ2-2, with D unclear. The CDR3 runs 15 residues. The V end was cut by 1 base, the J end by 8 bases, with 14 bases between. The germline gives CDR1 SGHTA, CDR2 FQGTGA. CDR3 nucleotides: TGTGCCAGCAGCTTAAACCCAGCTACTAAAGGGGAGCTGTTTTTT. Protein: CASSLNPATKGELFF.

The sample holds one count of this clonotype. This may be a read error: a much more frequent sequence differs by one nucleotide. Since the CDR3 does not end with the conserved phenylalanine or tryptophan, this likely comes from a read error. This rearrangement joins TRBV15 to TRBJ2-5; no clear D gene. The CDR3 totals 16 residues. Trimming took 0 bases from V and 1 from J, leaving 12 bases between them. The V gene's germline CDR1 is LNHNV and CDR2 YYDKDF (reference sequence). The DNA of the CDR3 is TGTGCCACCAGCAGAGATTTGTCAAACTCCCAAGAGACCCAGTACCTC. Protein: CATSRDLSNSQETQYL.

This clonotype was counted many times. This chain uses TRBV20-1 with TRBJ2-3; 12 bases line up with TRBD2. Unmatched junction bases numbered 7, after V lost 5 bases and J lost 7 bases. The CDR3 runs 14 residues. In germline, CDR1 is DFQATT, CDR2 SNEGSKA (reference sequence). This CDR3 is CSAFGLAGSHTQYF. In DNA form, the CDR3 reads TGCAGTGCTTTCGGACTAGCGGGGTCACATACGCAGTATTTT.

This clonotype was counted many times. As DNA, the CDR3 is TGTGCCAGCAGGGACGCCCCCTACGAGCAGTACTTC. Encoded protein: CASRDAPYEQYF. The J gene is TRBJ2-7, the V gene TRBV28, with no clear D. This CDR3 contains 12 residues. Trimming shortened V by 6 bases and J by 2 bases, and 8 bases separated the two germline ends. Germline V gives CDR1 MDHEN, CDR2 SYDVKM.

Here the CDR3 reads CASKSAYGYTF. CDR3 coding DNA: TGTGCCAGTAAGAGCGCCTATGGCTACACCTTC. This rearrangement joins TRBV19 to TRBJ1-2; D not certain. Germline-derived CDR1 and CDR2 are LNHDA and SQIVND (reference sequence). This CDR3 has 11 amino acids. Trimming stripped 7 bases from V and 4 bases from J, with 7 bases between. Full variable domain (outside the CDR3, taken from reference TRBV19 and TRBJ1-2): DGGITQSPKYLFRKEGQNVTLSCEQNLNHDAMYWYRQDPGQGLRLIYYSQIVNDFQKGDIAEGYSVSREKKESFPLTVTSAQKNPTAFYLCASKSAYGYTFGSGTRLTVV.

This clonotype was counted between two and nine times. The rearrangement links TRBV20-1 to TRBJ1-2; a weak D match, TRBD1 (5 bases). The germline V gene encodes CDR1 DFQATT and CDR2 SNEGSKA (reference sequence). The ends were cut back, 0 bases at V and 4 bases at J, with 18 bases in the middle. This CDR3 has 16 residues. The CDR3 loop is CSARDKGSGGFYGYTF. The CDR3 nucleotides read TGCAGTGCTAGAGATAAAGGGTCCGGGGGATTCTATGGCTACACCTTC.

This clonotype showed up just a few times. The V gene is TRBV20-1, the J gene TRBJ1-4; a possible D gene is TRBD1 (6 bases). This CDR3 is 14 amino acids long. The V end lost 0 bases, the J end lost 4 bases, and 9 bases lay between the germline ends. The germline V gene encodes CDR1 DFQATT and CDR2 SNEGSKA (reference sequence). Here the CDR3 reads CSAREQGFNEKLFF. The CDR3 DNA follows: TGCAGTGCTAGAGAACAGGGTTTTAATGAAAAACTGTTTTTT.